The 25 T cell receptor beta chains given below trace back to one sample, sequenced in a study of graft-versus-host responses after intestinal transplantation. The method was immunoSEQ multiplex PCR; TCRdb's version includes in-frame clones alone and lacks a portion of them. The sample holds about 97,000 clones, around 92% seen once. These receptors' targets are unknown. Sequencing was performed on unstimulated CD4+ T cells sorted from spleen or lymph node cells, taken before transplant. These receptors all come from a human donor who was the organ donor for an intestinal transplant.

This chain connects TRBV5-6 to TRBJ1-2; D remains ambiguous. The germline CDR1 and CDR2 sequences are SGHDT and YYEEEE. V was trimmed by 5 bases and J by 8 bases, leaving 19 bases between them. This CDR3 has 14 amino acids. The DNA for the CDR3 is TGTGCCAGCAGTCCGATTGGAGTCAATTTGGGCTACACCTTC. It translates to CASSPIGVNLGYTF.

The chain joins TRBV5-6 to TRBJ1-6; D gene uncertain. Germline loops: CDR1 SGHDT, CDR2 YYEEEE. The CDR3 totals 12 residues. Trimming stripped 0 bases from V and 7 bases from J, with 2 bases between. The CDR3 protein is CASSLANSPLHF. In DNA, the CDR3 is TGTGCCAGCAGCTTGGCAAATTCACCCCTCCACTTT.

CDR3 DNA sequence: TGTGCCAGCAGTGTTAGTAACTATGGCTACACCTTC. Protein product: CASSVSNYGYTF. J is TRBJ1-2 and V is TRBV6-1; unclear D gene. The V and J ends lost 4 bases and 1 base respectively, with 4 bases between them. This CDR3 contains 12 residues. The germline gives CDR1 MNHNS, CDR2 SASEGT.

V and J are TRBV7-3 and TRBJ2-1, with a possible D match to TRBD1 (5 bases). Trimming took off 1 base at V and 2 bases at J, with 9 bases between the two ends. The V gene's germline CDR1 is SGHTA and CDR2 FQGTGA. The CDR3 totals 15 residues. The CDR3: CASSLSLGAYNEQFF. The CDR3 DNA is TGTGCCAGCAGCTTAAGCCTAGGGGCCTACAATGAGCAGTTCTTC.

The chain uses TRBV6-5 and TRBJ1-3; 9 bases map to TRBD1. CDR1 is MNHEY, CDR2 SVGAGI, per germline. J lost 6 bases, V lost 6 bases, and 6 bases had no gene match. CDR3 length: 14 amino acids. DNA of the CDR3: TGTGCCAGCAGACGGGGACAGGGTATAAACACCATATATTTT. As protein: CASRRGQGINTIYF.

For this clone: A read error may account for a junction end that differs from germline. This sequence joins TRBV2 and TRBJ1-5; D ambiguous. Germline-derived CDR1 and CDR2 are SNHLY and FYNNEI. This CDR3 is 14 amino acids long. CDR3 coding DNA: TGTGCCGGCAGTGCCGAGGGCAGAGATCAGCCCCAGCATTTT. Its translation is CAGSAEGRDQPQHF.

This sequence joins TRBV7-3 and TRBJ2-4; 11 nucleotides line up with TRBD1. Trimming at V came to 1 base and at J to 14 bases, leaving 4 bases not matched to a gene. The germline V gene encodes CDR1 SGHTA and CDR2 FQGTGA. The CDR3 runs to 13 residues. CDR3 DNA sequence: TGTGCCAGCAGCTTAAAGGACAGGGGGCAGAAGTACTTC. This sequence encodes CASSLKDRGQKYF.

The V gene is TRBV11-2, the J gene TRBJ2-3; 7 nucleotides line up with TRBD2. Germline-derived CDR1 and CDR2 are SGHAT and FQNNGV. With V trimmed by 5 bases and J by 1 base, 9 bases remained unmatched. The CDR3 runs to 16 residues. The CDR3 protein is CASSRGGAGGTDTQYF. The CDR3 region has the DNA TGTGCCAGCAGCAGAGGCGGTGCGGGGGGCACAGATACGCAGTATTTT. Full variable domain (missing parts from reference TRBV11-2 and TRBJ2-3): EAGVAQSPRYKIIEKRQSVAFWCNPISGHATLYWYQQILGQGPKLLIQFQNNGVVDDSQLPKDRFSAERLKGVDSTLKIQPAKLEDSAVYLCASSRGGAGGTDTQYFGPGTRLTVL.

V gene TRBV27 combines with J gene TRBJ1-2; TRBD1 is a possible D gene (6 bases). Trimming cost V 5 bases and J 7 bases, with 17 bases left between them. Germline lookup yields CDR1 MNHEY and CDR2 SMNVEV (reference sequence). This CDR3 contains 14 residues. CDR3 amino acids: CASSRPGARGGYTF. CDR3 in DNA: TGTGCCAGCAGTCGGCCCGGGGCCAGGGGTGGCTACACCTTC.

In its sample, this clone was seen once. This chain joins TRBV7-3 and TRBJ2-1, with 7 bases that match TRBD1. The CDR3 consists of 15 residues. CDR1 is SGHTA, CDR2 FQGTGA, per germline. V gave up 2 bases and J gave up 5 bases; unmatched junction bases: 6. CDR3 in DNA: TGTGCCAGCAGCTTAGGACAGGTTAGACACAATGAGCAGTTCTTC. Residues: CASSLGQVRHNEQFF. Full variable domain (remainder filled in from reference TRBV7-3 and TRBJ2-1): GAGVSQTPSNKVTEKGKYVELRCDPISGHTALYWYRQSLGQGPEFLIYFQGTGAADDSGLPNDRFFAVRPEGSVSTLKIQRTERGDSAVYLCASSLGQVRHNEQFFGPGTRLTVL.

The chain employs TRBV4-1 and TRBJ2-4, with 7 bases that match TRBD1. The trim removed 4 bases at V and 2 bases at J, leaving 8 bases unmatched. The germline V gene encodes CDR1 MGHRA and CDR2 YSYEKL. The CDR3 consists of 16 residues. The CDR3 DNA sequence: TGCGCCAGCAGCCTAGCCTCACAGGGGACCAAAAACATTCAGTACTTC. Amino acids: CASSLASQGTKNIQYF.

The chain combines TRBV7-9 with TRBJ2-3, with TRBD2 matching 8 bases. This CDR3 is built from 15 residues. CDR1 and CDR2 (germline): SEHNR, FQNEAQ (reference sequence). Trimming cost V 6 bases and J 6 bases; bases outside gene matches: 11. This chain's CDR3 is CASSTTGGRVDTQYF. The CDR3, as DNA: TGTGCCAGCAGTACTACGGGGGGGCGGGTGGATACGCAGTATTTT.

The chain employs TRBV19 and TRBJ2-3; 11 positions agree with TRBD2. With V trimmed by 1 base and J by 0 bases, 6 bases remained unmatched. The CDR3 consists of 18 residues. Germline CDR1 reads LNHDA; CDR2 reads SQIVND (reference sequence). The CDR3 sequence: CASSIVGLAGTSTDTQYF. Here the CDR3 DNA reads TGTGCCAGTAGTATAGTCGGACTAGCGGGTACTAGCACAGATACGCAGTATTTT.

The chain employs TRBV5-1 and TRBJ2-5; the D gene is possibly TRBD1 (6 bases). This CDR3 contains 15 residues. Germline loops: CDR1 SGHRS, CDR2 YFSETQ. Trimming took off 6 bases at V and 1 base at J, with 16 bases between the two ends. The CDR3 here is CASTRGTPTQETQYF. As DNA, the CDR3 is TGCGCCAGCACGAGAGGGACACCAACCCAAGAGACCCAGTACTTC.

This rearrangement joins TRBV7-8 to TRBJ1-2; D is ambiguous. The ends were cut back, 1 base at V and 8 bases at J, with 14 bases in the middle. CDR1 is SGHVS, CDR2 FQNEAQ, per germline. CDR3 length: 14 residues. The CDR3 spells CASSLVRSGGGYTF. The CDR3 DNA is TGTGCCAGCAGCTTAGTAAGATCGGGAGGCGGCTACACCTTC.

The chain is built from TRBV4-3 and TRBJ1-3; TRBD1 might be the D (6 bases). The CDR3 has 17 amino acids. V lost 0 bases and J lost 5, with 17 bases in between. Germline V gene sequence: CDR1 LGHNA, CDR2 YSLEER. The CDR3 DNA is TGCGCCAGCAGCCAAGAAGTTCAGGGGTGGGGGAGAAACACCATATATTTT. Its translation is CASSQEVQGWGRNTIYF.

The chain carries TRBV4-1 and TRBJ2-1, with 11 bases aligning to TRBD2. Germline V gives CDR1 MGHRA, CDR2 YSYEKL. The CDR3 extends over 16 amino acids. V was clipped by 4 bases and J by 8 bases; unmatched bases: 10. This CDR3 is CASSRTFSGGADEQFF. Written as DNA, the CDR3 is TGCGCCAGCAGCCGGACCTTTAGCGGGGGGGCGGATGAGCAGTTCTTC.

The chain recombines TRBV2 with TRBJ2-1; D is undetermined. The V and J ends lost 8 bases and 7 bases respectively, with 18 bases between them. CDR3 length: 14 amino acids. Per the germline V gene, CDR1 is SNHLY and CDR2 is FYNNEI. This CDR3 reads CASERLRSVNEQFF. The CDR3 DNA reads TGTGCCAGCGAAAGACTGAGGTCGGTTAATGAGCAGTTCTTC.

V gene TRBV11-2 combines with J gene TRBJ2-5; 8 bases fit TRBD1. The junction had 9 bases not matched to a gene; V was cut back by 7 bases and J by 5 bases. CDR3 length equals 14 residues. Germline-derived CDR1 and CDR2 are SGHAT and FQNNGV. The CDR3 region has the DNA TGTGCCAGCACGGCCGGGACAGGAGGGGAGACCCAGTACTTC. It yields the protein CASTAGTGGETQYF.

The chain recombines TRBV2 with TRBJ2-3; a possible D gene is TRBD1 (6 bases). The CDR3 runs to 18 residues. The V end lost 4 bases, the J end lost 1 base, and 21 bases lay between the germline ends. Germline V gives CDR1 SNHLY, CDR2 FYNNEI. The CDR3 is CASSAFGGGRGRTDTQYF. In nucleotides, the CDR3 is TGTGCCAGCAGTGCGTTCGGTGGGGGCCGAGGGCGCACAGATACGCAGTATTTT.

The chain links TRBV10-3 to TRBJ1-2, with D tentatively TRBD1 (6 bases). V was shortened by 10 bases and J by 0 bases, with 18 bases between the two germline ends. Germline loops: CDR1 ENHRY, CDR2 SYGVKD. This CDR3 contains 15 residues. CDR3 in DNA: TGTGCCACCCTCCCCGGACAGACAGCTAACTATGGCTACACCTTC. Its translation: CATLPGQTANYGYTF.

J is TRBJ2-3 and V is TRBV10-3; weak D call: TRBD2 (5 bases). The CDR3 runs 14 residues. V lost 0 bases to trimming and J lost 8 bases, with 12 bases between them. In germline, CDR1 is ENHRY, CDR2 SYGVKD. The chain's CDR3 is CAISESLAPGTQYF. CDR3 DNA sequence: TGTGCCATCAGTGAGTCGCTAGCACCGGGTACGCAGTATTTT.

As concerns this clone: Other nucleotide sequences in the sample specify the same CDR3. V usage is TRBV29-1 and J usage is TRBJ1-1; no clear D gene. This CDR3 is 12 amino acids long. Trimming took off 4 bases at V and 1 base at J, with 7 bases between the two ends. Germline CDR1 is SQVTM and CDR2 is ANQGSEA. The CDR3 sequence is CSVVSSNTEAFF. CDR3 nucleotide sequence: TGCAGCGTTGTGAGCTCGAACACTGAAGCTTTCTTT.

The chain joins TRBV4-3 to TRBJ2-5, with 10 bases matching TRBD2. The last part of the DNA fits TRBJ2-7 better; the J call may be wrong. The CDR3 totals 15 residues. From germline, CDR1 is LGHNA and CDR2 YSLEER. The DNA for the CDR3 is TGCGCCAGCAGCCCCCTACTAGCGGGGCCCTACGAGCAGTACTTC. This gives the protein CASSPLLAGPYEQYF.

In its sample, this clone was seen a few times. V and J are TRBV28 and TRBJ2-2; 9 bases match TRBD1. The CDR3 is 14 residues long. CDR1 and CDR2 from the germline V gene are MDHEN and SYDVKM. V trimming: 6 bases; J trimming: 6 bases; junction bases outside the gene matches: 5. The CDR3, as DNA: TGTGCCAGCAGACCCGGGACAGGGCCCGGGGAGCTGTTTTTT. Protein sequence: CASRPGTGPGELFF.